The sequence of this TCR beta chain was determined in a study of radiotherapy plus CTLA-4 blockade in lung cancer listed by TCRdb under 2018. Some background on the complete study: Among the enrolled patients, 18% had an objective response, and less than 40% reached disease control. On the study overall, not on this receptor specifically: Increased serum interferon-beta after radiation, together with early dynamic changes in blood T cell clones, were reported to be the strongest predictors of response. After treatment with radiotherapy and ipilimumab, TCR clones that came from tumors expanded in the peripheral blood.

Library construction relied on the immunoSEQ multiplex PCR assay. The clones in this table, taken by TCRdb from immuneACCESS, are in-frame only. Not every clone is retained; where verified, under half of the shortfall comes from an unresolved V gene, and the cause of the rest is unknown. The sample table contains over 85,000 clones; only one count was recorded for around 90% of them. Approximately 4.9% of the sample is in the top ten clones. Focal radiation therapy combined with CTLA-4 blockade (ipilimumab) was tested in patients with chemo-refractory metastatic non-small-cell lung cancer. At the junction V is shortened by 7 bases and J by 4 bases; bases outside the gene matches: 7. The CDR3 goes from the cysteine to the phenylalanine over 14 residues. The retained sequence is limited to the CDR3, 42 bases, with the frame set at the first base. CDR1 and CDR2, looked up from the germline V gene (reference sequence), are MNHEY and SMNVEV.

Comments on this clone: What this receptor recognizes is not known. No base quality information exists; no much larger clone differs at one position.

The sequenced sample was peripheral blood, obtained from a patient treated with radiotherapy plus ipilimumab. The receptor was derived from a human donor with non-small cell lung cancer that progressed on radiotherapy plus ipilimumab. Here the chain combines TRBV27 and TRBJ1-3, with TRBD1 identical over 7 junction bases. The CDR3: CASKKQGSGNTIYF. The DNA sequence is given as TGTGCCAGCAAAAAACAGGGGTCCGGAAACACCATATATTTT.